The rows below give T cell receptor beta chains drawn from one sample of a study of blood T cells in healthy people across ages. TCRdb reanalysed the 5' RACE reads using MiXCR and keeps one entry per CDR3 protein. Here the sample spans 700,000 or so distinct CDR3 sequences, 22% being singletons. Sequencing was carried out using blood. The receptors originated from a man in his 70s in good health. The CDR3 runs from the conserved cysteine through the conserved F or W. The D gene is left open where the match is weak. Clone size is shown for a subset of rows, as once, few, many or a class of expanded clone.

j_gene: TRBJ1-1; v_gene: TRBV29-1; abundance: -; d_gene: TRBD1; CDR3aa: CSVEGTGGYTEAFF; CDR3nt: TGCAGCGTTGAAGGGACAGGGGGTTATACTGAAGCTTTCTTT
j_gene: TRBJ2-2; v_gene: TRBV5-1; abundance: few; d_gene: TRBD1; CDR3aa: CASSAQPGTGGRNTGELFF; CDR3nt: TGCGCCAGCAGCGCCCAACCCGGGACAGGGGGCCGGAACACCGGGGAGCTGTTTTTT
j_gene: TRBJ1-1; v_gene: TRBV5-1; abundance: -; d_gene: -; CDR3aa: CASRGQSTEAFF; CDR3nt: TGCGCCAGCAGGGGACAAAGCACTGAAGCTTTCTTT
j_gene: TRBJ2-3; v_gene: TRBV20-1; abundance: few; d_gene: -; CDR3aa: CSAENTGTDTQYF; CDR3nt: TGCAGTGCAGAGAATACGGGAACAGATACGCAGTATTTT
j_gene: TRBJ2-1; v_gene: TRBV12-5; abundance: few; d_gene: -; CDR3aa: CASGLGPNEQFF; CDR3nt: TGTGCTAGTGGTTTGGGGCCCAATGAGCAGTTCTTC
j_gene: TRBJ2-5; v_gene: TRBV4-2; abundance: -; d_gene: -; CDR3aa: CASSQTRGGIQETQYF; CDR3nt: TGTGCCAGCAGCCAGACCCGTGGGGGGATTCAAGAGACCCAGTACTTC
j_gene: TRBJ2-5; v_gene: TRBV7-8; abundance: -; d_gene: TRBD2; CDR3aa: CASSLVETSGETQYF; CDR3nt: TGTGCCAGCAGCTTAGTCGAGACTAGCGGTGAGACCCAGTACTTC
j_gene: TRBJ2-5; v_gene: TRBV6-6; abundance: -; d_gene: -; CDR3aa: CASSRPGQDQYF; CDR3nt: TGTGCCAGCAGTAGACCGGGACAAGACCAGTACTTC
j_gene: TRBJ2-6; v_gene: TRBV6-1; abundance: -; d_gene: TRBD1; CDR3aa: CASSPGTGSSGANVLTF; CDR3nt: TGTGCCAGCAGTCCCGGGACAGGGAGCTCTGGGGCCAACGTCCTGACTTTC
j_gene: TRBJ1-3; v_gene: TRBV13; abundance: -; d_gene: -; CDR3aa: CASSSAGSGNTIYF; CDR3nt: TGTGCCAGCAGCTCGGCCGGGTCTGGAAACACCATATATTTT
j_gene: TRBJ2-5; v_gene: TRBV7-8; abundance: -; d_gene: TRBD1; CDR3aa: CASSHSTGVVGETQYF; CDR3nt: TGTGCCAGCAGCCATAGTACAGGGGTGGTCGGTGAGACCCAGTACTTC
j_gene: TRBJ2-1; v_gene: TRBV12-3/TRBV12-4; abundance: -; d_gene: TRBD1; CDR3aa: CASSLQIGTGRINEQFF; CDR3nt: TGTGCCAGCAGTTTACAAATCGGGACAGGGAGGATCAATGAGCAGTTCTTC
j_gene: TRBJ1-2; v_gene: TRBV20-1; abundance: few; d_gene: -; CDR3aa: CSALQGDYGYTF; CDR3nt: TGCAGTGCTCTCCAGGGTGACTATGGCTACACCTTC
j_gene: TRBJ1-1; v_gene: TRBV5-1; abundance: few; d_gene: -; CDR3aa: CASSELRGNTEAFF; CDR3nt: TGCGCCAGCAGCGAACTCCGAGGGAACACTGAAGCTTTCTTT
j_gene: TRBJ2-7; v_gene: TRBV20-1; abundance: -; d_gene: -; CDR3aa: CSASIYEQYF; CDR3nt: TGCAGTGCCTCCATCTACGAGCAGTACTTC
j_gene: TRBJ2-1; v_gene: TRBV24-1; abundance: few; d_gene: -; CDR3aa: CATAGPYNEQFF; CDR3nt: TGTGCCACCGCGGGGCCCTACAATGAGCAGTTCTTC
j_gene: TRBJ1-5; v_gene: TRBV3-1; abundance: -; d_gene: -; CDR3aa: CASSQDRERPQHF; CDR3nt: TGTGCCAGCAGCCAAGATCGGGAGCGGCCCCAGCATTTT
j_gene: TRBJ1-1; v_gene: TRBV29-1; abundance: few; d_gene: -; CDR3aa: CSVPTNGNTEAFF; CDR3nt: TGCAGCGTTCCCACTAACGGGAACACTGAAGCTTTCTTT
j_gene: TRBJ1-1; v_gene: TRBV11-3; abundance: -; d_gene: -; CDR3aa: CASSFSGSRAGAFF; CDR3nt: TGTGCCAGCAGCTTCTCCGGGAGCAGGGCGGGAGCTTTCTTT
j_gene: TRBJ2-3; v_gene: TRBV13; abundance: few; d_gene: -; CDR3aa: CASSPRRVTDTQYF; CDR3nt: TGTGCCAGCAGCCCTAGAAGGGTAACAGATACGCAGTATTTT
j_gene: TRBJ2-2; v_gene: TRBV20-1; abundance: few; d_gene: TRBD2; CDR3aa: CSARAAGGGTGELFF; CDR3nt: TGCAGTGCTAGGGCCGCGGGAGGGGGTACCGGGGAGCTGTTTTTT
j_gene: TRBJ2-1; v_gene: TRBV27; abundance: -; d_gene: -; CDR3aa: CASSLRGGQHEQFF; CDR3nt: TGTGCCAGCAGTTTGAGGGGGGGACAGCATGAGCAGTTCTTC
j_gene: TRBJ1-1; v_gene: TRBV12-3/TRBV12-4; abundance: few; d_gene: -; CDR3aa: CASSPRRQVGVTEAFF; CDR3nt: TGTGCCAGCAGTCCACGCCGACAGGTAGGGGTCACTGAAGCTTTCTTT
j_gene: TRBJ2-2; v_gene: TRBV2; abundance: few; d_gene: -; CDR3aa: CASSGHLARGAPFF; CDR3nt: TGTGCCAGCAGCGGACACCTCGCCCGGGGAGCTCCCTTTTTT
j_gene: TRBJ1-1; v_gene: TRBV12-3/TRBV12-4; abundance: few; d_gene: -; CDR3aa: CASFRGGRGVEAFF; CDR3nt: TGTGCCAGCTTTCGGGGTGGCCGAGGCGTTGAAGCTTTCTTT
j_gene: TRBJ2-1; v_gene: TRBV5-6; abundance: -; d_gene: -; CDR3aa: CASSPQKTYNEQFF; CDR3nt: TGTGCCAGCAGCCCGCAGAAGACCTACAATGAGCAGTTCTTC
j_gene: TRBJ2-1; v_gene: TRBV9; abundance: -; d_gene: TRBD2; CDR3aa: CASSSSLAGRSSYNEQFF; CDR3nt: TGTGCCAGCAGCTCCTCCCTAGCGGGTAGGAGCTCCTACAATGAGCAGTTCTTC
j_gene: TRBJ2-1; v_gene: TRBV19; abundance: few; d_gene: TRBD2; CDR3aa: CASSIRTSQDEQFF; CDR3nt: TGTGCCAGTAGTATCCGGACTAGCCAGGATGAGCAGTTCTTC
j_gene: TRBJ2-3; v_gene: TRBV18; abundance: -; d_gene: -; CDR3aa: CTSSPRLRGEGATDTQYF; CDR3nt: TGTACCAGCTCACCCAGACTAAGGGGCGAAGGCGCCACAGATACGCAGTATTTT
j_gene: TRBJ2-5; v_gene: TRBV20-1; abundance: -; d_gene: TRBD2; CDR3aa: CSARDRVAGGETQYF; CDR3nt: TGCAGTGCTAGAGATCGGGTAGCGGGGGGAGAGACCCAGTACTTC
j_gene: TRBJ2-4; v_gene: TRBV10-3; abundance: -; d_gene: -; CDR3aa: CAISESKWRTELAKNIQYF; CDR3nt: TGTGCCATCAGTGAGTCGAAGTGGCGGACAGAGCTAGCCAAAAACATTCAGTACTTC
j_gene: TRBJ2-4; v_gene: TRBV19; abundance: many; d_gene: -; CDR3aa: CASRDGGPGQNIQYF; CDR3nt: TGTGCCAGTAGGGATGGGGGACCCGGCCAAAACATTCAGTACTTC
j_gene: TRBJ1-4; v_gene: TRBV7-9; abundance: -; d_gene: -; CDR3aa: CASSLTGITNEKLFF; CDR3nt: TGTGCCAGCAGCTTAACAGGGATCACTAATGAAAAACTGTTTTTT
j_gene: TRBJ2-3; v_gene: TRBV12-3/TRBV12-4; abundance: -; d_gene: TRBD2; CDR3aa: CASSFPLGLAGGTDTQYF; CDR3nt: TGTGCCAGCAGTTTCCCTCTCGGACTAGCGGGGGGGACAGATACGCAGTATTTT
j_gene: TRBJ1-1; v_gene: TRBV4-2; abundance: few; d_gene: -; CDR3aa: CASSQEIDTVGTEAFF; CDR3nt: TGTGCCAGCAGCCAGGAAATAGACACGGTAGGGACTGAAGCTTTCTTT
j_gene: TRBJ2-1; v_gene: TRBV11-2; abundance: few; d_gene: -; CDR3aa: CASRRASSNEQFF; CDR3nt: TGTGCCAGCAGACGGGCGAGCAGCAATGAGCAGTTCTTC
j_gene: TRBJ2-7; v_gene: TRBV10-1; abundance: -; d_gene: -; CDR3aa: CASSDGLGPYEQYF; CDR3nt: TGCGCCAGCAGTGACGGTCTCGGTCCCTACGAGCAGTACTTC
j_gene: TRBJ2-1; v_gene: TRBV10-3; abundance: -; d_gene: TRBD2; CDR3aa: CAIDRDLRLAGSYNEQFF; CDR3nt: TGTGCCATCGATCGGGACTTGCGACTAGCGGGATCCTATAATGAGCAGTTCTTC
j_gene: TRBJ2-5; v_gene: TRBV20-1; abundance: -; d_gene: -; CDR3aa: CSARVMAGGAYQQETQYF; CDR3nt: TGCAGTGCTAGAGTCATGGCAGGTGGGGCGTACCAGCAAGAGACCCAGTACTTC
j_gene: TRBJ1-1; v_gene: TRBV12-3/TRBV12-4; abundance: -; d_gene: -; CDR3aa: CASTLGQNTEAFF; CDR3nt: TGTGCCAGCACTTTGGGACAGAACACTGAAGCTTTCTTT
j_gene: TRBJ1-2; v_gene: TRBV12-3/TRBV12-4; abundance: few; d_gene: TRBD1; CDR3aa: CASSRSDRGRTNYGYTF; CDR3nt: TGTGCCAGCAGCCGGTCTGACAGGGGGCGAACTAACTATGGCTACACCTTC
j_gene: TRBJ2-7; v_gene: TRBV6-7; abundance: -; d_gene: TRBD1; CDR3aa: CASSYSKGGQDQEFTYEQYF; CDR3nt: TGTGCCAGCAGTTACTCGAAGGGTGGACAGGATCAAGAATTTACCTACGAGCAGTACTTC
j_gene: TRBJ1-4; v_gene: TRBV18; abundance: few; d_gene: -; CDR3aa: CASSSTGEKLFF; CDR3nt: TGTGCCAGCTCTTCGACGGGTGAAAAACTGTTTTTT
j_gene: TRBJ2-1; v_gene: TRBV27; abundance: -; d_gene: TRBD2; CDR3aa: CASTIREGRVNEQFF; CDR3nt: TGTGCCAGCACGATCCGGGAGGGCCGCGTCAATGAGCAGTTCTTC